This T cell receptor beta chain originates from a study of shared clonotypes between healthy human individuals. Whole-study results and caveats: Generation probabilities were higher for clonotypes shared across all four sorted-subset donors than for unshared ones.

Germline CDR1 reads GTSNPN; CDR2 reads SVGIG (reference sequence). This CDR3 comprises 15 residues. Trimming removed 1 base from V and 3 bases from J, with 10 bases in between. Here immunoSEQ multiplex PCR was the method, and the copy in TCRdb shows in-frame clones only, minus some. The sample includes roughly 2 million clones, roughly 95% seen only once; the top ten take 0.1% to 0.15%. On this clone: As yet, its antigen is unknown.

Sequencing input: naive CD4+ T cells sorted from blood. Subset noted: CD45RA+ positively selected. The chain is built from TRBV30 and TRBJ1-6; unclear D gene. The sequence was obtained from a man aged 18 to 29 in good health. The CDR3 nucleotides read TGTGCCTGGAGTGCGGGTACGGTCTATAATTCACCCCTCCACTTT. This codes for CAWSAGTVYNSPLHF.